This T cell receptor (beta chain) appears in the sequencing data of a study of shared clonotypes between healthy human individuals. Regarding this clone: Antigen: not known.

Genomic DNA from each subset was divided evenly over several immunoSEQ plates. The protocol was immunoSEQ multiplex PCR, while the TCRdb copy is restricted to in-frame clones and leaves out a portion. The sample records approximately 2,000,000 clones, around 93% being singletons. The germline gives CDR1 LGHNA, CDR2 YSLEER. CDR3 length equals 17 residues. V trimming: 0 bases; J trimming: 5 bases; junction bases outside the gene matches: 6. Naive CD8 cells, CD45RO-negative and positively selected for CCR7, excluded terminally differentiated effector memory CD45RA+ cells. Recent vaccinations or acute infections were absent in the healthy HIV-negative adult donors. Nashville, Tennessee was home to all donors, who were Caucasian adults. Study conclusions and caveats: What naive subsets generally showed was a larger estimated richness than memory subsets showed.

Specimen: naive CD8+ T cells from PBMCs. The chain combines TRBV4-3 with TRBJ2-3, with 12 bases that match TRBD2. This TCR derives from a man aged 18-30 years in good health. Some clones in this sample may be carry-over from other donors' samples. CDR3 DNA sequence: TGCGCCAGCAGCCAAGACAGGGGGGGACTAGCGGGAGATACGCAGTATTTT. Protein sequence: CASSQDRGGLAGDTQYF.